The 30 T cell receptor beta chains given below trace back to one sample, sequenced in a study of cytomegalovirus exposure and HLA in healthy donors. PCR used 60 Vbeta primers and 13 Jbeta primers. TCRdb keeps only in-frame clones here, not all; method: immunoSEQ multiplex PCR. The sample gives 150,000 to 200,000 clones, around 79% of which show up once; 1.5% to 1.7% is in the top ten. Sample: PBMCs. These TCRs come from a girl aged 10 to 17 in good health and CMV-seropositive.

This sequence joins TRBV29-1 and TRBJ2-1; D is possibly TRBD2 (6 bases). V was cut by 8 bases and J by 5 bases, with 13 bases left in between. Germline CDR1 SQVTM, CDR2 ANQGSEA. The CDR3 runs 12 residues. CDR3 nucleotides: TGCAGCTTAAGAAGGAGGGACAATGAGCAGTTCTTC. This translates into CSLRRRDNEQFF.

V and J are TRBV6-1 and TRBJ2-7, with D unclear. Trimming stripped 2 bases from V and 2 bases from J, with 13 bases between. The CDR3 consists of 15 residues. CDR1 is MNHNS and CDR2 is SASEGT in the germline V gene. The CDR3 sequence: CASSESGSLPYEQYF. In DNA, the CDR3 is TGTGCCAGCAGTGAATCAGGATCGTTGCCCTACGAGCAGTACTTC.

The chain links TRBV10-3 to TRBJ1-1, with 8 bases that match TRBD1. The germline V gene has CDR1 ENHRY and CDR2 SYGVKD. Trimming took 2 bases from V and 2 from J; bases not matched to a gene: 4. The CDR3 length is 15 residues. Here the CDR3 DNA reads TGTGCCATCAGTGAGCAGACAGGGGAAAACACTGAAGCTTTCTTT. This sequence encodes CAISEQTGENTEAFF.

This clone was observed a handful of times. An end of the junction differs from the germline gene, which may be a read error. The chain links TRBV4-3 to TRBJ1-2; D gene uncertain. The CDR3 spans 16 residues. The germline CDR1 and CDR2 sequences are LGHNA and YSLEER. This CDR3 is CASSQEVPRSNDGYTF. CDR3 coding DNA: TGCGCCAGCAGCCAAGAGGTACCGCGGAGTAACGATGGCTACACCTTC.

The chain couples TRBV29-1 to TRBJ2-3; 7 bases are shared with TRBD2. Germline V gives CDR1 SQVTM, CDR2 ANQGSEA. This CDR3 has 13 residues. V shed 4 bases, J shed 4 bases, and the junction held 5 bases outside the gene matches. This chain's CDR3 is CSVGTSFADTQYF. The CDR3 DNA reads as TGCAGCGTTGGGACTAGTTTTGCAGATACGCAGTATTTT.

The chain is built from TRBV5-4 and TRBJ1-4, with D tentatively TRBD1 (6 bases). V lost 4 bases and J lost 1, with 11 bases in between. The V gene's germline CDR1 is SGHNT and CDR2 YYREEE (reference sequence). The CDR3 sequence is 15 residues long. CDR3 loop: CASSLRGKTNEKLFF. The CDR3 nucleotides read TGTGCCAGCAGCCTCAGGGGAAAAACTAATGAAAAACTGTTTTTT.

This clone was observed once. The chain joins TRBV4-1 to TRBJ2-5; 7 bases agree with TRBD1. This CDR3 is 16 amino acids long. Germline V lookup: CDR1 MGHRA, CDR2 YSYEKL. J gave up 2 bases and V 2 bases, and 8 bases lay outside the gene matches. The chain's CDR3 is CASSQTQGEGQETQYF. For the CDR3, the DNA is TGCGCCAGCAGCCAAACCCAGGGGGAAGGGCAAGAGACCCAGTACTTC.

CDR3: CASSPLQNMNTEAFF. CDR3 nucleotide sequence: TGTGCCAGCTCACCACTGCAGAATATGAACACTGAAGCTTTCTTT. This chain joins TRBV18 and TRBJ1-1; D is uncertain. The germline CDR1 and CDR2 sequences are KGHSH and LQKENI. Trimming took off 1 base at V and 0 bases at J, with 9 bases between the two ends. This CDR3 is 15 amino acids long.

This sequence joins TRBV5-8 and TRBJ2-3; D remains ambiguous. This CDR3 is built from 17 residues. Germline V gene lookup returns CDR1 SGHTS and CDR2 YDEGEE. The V end was cut by 6 bases, the J end by 4 bases, with 24 bases between. The CDR3 reads CASKLLPGSKPPDTQYF. The CDR3 coding sequence is TGTGCCAGCAAACTCCTGCCAGGCTCAAAACCCCCAGATACGCAGTATTTT.

The chain links TRBV27 to TRBJ1-1; D is unclear. Germline V gene lookup returns CDR1 MNHEY and CDR2 SMNVEV (reference sequence). Trimming shortened V by 5 bases and J by 0 bases, and 19 bases separated the two germline ends. The CDR3 totals 17 residues. Written as DNA, the CDR3 is TGTGCCAGCAGTCCCTCGGTGCCCGGGATACTGAACACTGAAGCTTTCTTT. Amino acid sequence: CASSPSVPGILNTEAFF.

The count of this clone is one. The chain is built from TRBV6-6 and TRBJ1-1; D remains ambiguous. Germline CDR1 and CDR2: MNHNY and SVGAGI (reference sequence). The V end lost 8 bases, the J end lost 6 bases, and 16 bases lay between the germline ends. The CDR3 runs to 13 residues. The CDR3 DNA sequence: TGTGCCAGCCGTGTCCCCCCGGAGGCTGAAGCTTTCTTT. Its translation is CASRVPPEAEAFF.

This rearrangement joins TRBV7-2 to TRBJ1-6; weak D call: TRBD1 (5 bases). V shed 1 base and J shed 6 bases, with 16 bases lying between them. The germline gives CDR1 SGHTA, CDR2 FQGNSA. The CDR3 spans 17 residues. CDR3 region: CASSLGLSRGSNSPLHF. CDR3 DNA: TGTGCCAGCAGCTTAGGTCTATCGCGGGGCTCTAATTCACCCCTCCACTTT.

There are a few counts of this clone. The V gene is TRBV7-9, the J gene TRBJ1-1, with D maybe TRBD1 (6 bases). Germline values: CDR1 SEHNR, CDR2 FQNEAQ (reference sequence). V gave up 1 base and J gave up 1 base, with 10 bases separating them. The CDR3 has 15 residues. The CDR3 sequence: CASSLVTGENTEAFF. CDR3 DNA sequence: TGTGCCAGCAGCTTAGTGACAGGTGAGAACACTGAAGCTTTCTTT.

The chain combines TRBV9 with TRBJ2-2; D gene unclear. CDR1 and CDR2 from the germline V gene are SGDLS and YYNGEE. V lost 0 bases to trimming and J lost 8 bases, with 17 bases between them. The CDR3 consists of 16 residues. CDR3 region: CASSVVRSLSGGELFF. The CDR3, as DNA: TGTGCCAGCAGCGTAGTTCGTAGCCTTTCCGGGGGGGAGCTGTTTTTT.

The rearrangement links TRBV2 to TRBJ1-1, with D unresolved. V lost 6 bases to trimming and J lost 5 bases, with 7 bases between them. Germline-derived CDR1 and CDR2 are SNHLY and FYNNEI. The CDR3 runs to 11 residues. The CDR3 here is CASRSATEAFF. The CDR3 region has the DNA TGTGCCAGCAGGAGTGCTACTGAAGCTTTCTTT.

This clone has only a few counts. The chain recombines TRBV6-5 with TRBJ2-7; TRBD2 matches 11 bases. Per germline, CDR1 MNHEY and CDR2 SVGAGI. The V gene end was trimmed by 6 bases and the J gene end by 2 bases; junction bases not matched to a gene: 6. This CDR3 spans 15 amino acids. The DNA for the CDR3 is TGTGCCAGCAGCCTCGCTAGCGGGGGGCCCTACGAGCAGTACTTC. It specifies CASSLASGGPYEQYF.

This chain uses TRBV6-6 with TRBJ2-5, with 10 bases lining up with TRBD1. Gene TRBJ2-7 matches the end of the DNA better, so the J call may be wrong. Germline CDR1 reads MNHNY; CDR2 reads SVGAGI (reference sequence). This CDR3 is 14 amino acids long. The CDR3 reads CATGGGQGGYEQYF. The DNA for the CDR3 is TGTGCCACAGGGGGTGGACAGGGGGGTTACGAGCAGTACTTC.

This chain links TRBV29-1 with TRBJ2-5; the match to TRBD1 covers 9 bases. With 7 bases clipped from V and 6 bases from J, the junction kept 6 bases outside the gene matches. Germline CDR1 reads SQVTM; CDR2 reads ANQGSEA. This CDR3 is built from 12 residues. The CDR3 region has the DNA TGCAGCGCCGACAGGGGGAAAAAGACCCAGTACTTC. This gives the protein CSADRGKKTQYF.

This sequence joins TRBV6-6 and TRBJ2-1, with 11 positions matching TRBD2. V shed 1 base and J 6 bases; nucleotides not matched to a gene: 5. The CDR3 loop spans 16 amino acids. From germline, CDR1 is MNHNY and CDR2 SVGAGI (reference sequence). The chain's CDR3 is CASSYFSGGGPNEQFF. The CDR3 DNA follows: TGTGCCAGCAGTTACTTTAGCGGGGGGGGCCCCAATGAGCAGTTCTTC.

This chain joins TRBV6-1 and TRBJ1-1; D call uncertain. Germline assignment: CDR1 MNHNS and CDR2 SASEGT. The V and J ends lost 1 base and 5 bases respectively, with 5 bases between them. This CDR3 has 12 amino acids. DNA for the CDR3: TGTGCCAGCAGTGAAGTTCGTACTGAAGCTTTCTTT. It yields the protein CASSEVRTEAFF.

The chain has TRBV11-2 and TRBJ2-5; 12 bases map to TRBD2. This CDR3 contains 16 residues. Germline lookup yields CDR1 SGHAT and CDR2 FQNNGV. V lost 7 bases to trimming and J lost 3 bases; unmatched junction nucleotides: 9. The CDR3 protein is CASTHILAGGEETQYF. The CDR3 DNA follows: TGTGCCAGCACCCACATCCTAGCGGGGGGGGAAGAGACCCAGTACTTC.

V is TRBV6-5 and J is TRBJ2-7; D is possibly TRBD1 (6 bases). The CDR3 has 14 amino acids. V gave up 6 bases and J gave up 0 bases, with 12 bases separating them. CDR1 and CDR2 (germline): MNHEY, SVGAGI. The DNA of the CDR3 is TGTGCCAGCAGCTCAGGGGTAAGCTCCTACGAGCAGTACTTC. Its translation is CASSSGVSSYEQYF.

This chain joins TRBV6-5 and TRBJ2-3; perhaps TRBD1 as D (6 bases). The CDR3 covers 13 residues. The V gene lost 6 bases and the J gene lost 7 bases, with 14 bases spanning the gap. From germline, CDR1 is MNHEY and CDR2 SVGAGI. CDR3: CASSQQGRNTQYF. For the CDR3, the DNA is TGTGCCAGCAGCCAACAGGGAAGGAATACGCAGTATTTT.

The V gene is TRBV7-2, the J gene TRBJ2-4; weak D call: TRBD1 (6 bases). The CDR3 has 15 residues. The ends were cut back, 2 bases at V and 3 bases at J, with 11 bases in the middle. Germline V gives CDR1 SGHTA, CDR2 FQGNSA. The chain's CDR3 is CASSLSYRDKNIQYF. The DNA for the CDR3 is TGTGCCAGCAGCTTATCCTACAGGGACAAAAACATTCAGTACTTC.

The chain employs TRBV7-8 and TRBJ2-7; 7 bases agree with TRBD1. Per germline, CDR1 SGHVS and CDR2 FQNEAQ. Germline trimming cut 5 bases from V and 2 bases from J; bases unmatched to any gene: 15. The CDR3 loop spans 17 amino acids. The CDR3 nucleotides are TGTGCCAGCAGCGAGACGATGGGACAGTATAGGACCTACGAGCAGTACTTC. It is translated as CASSETMGQYRTYEQYF.

This rearrangement joins TRBV28 to TRBJ2-7, with 11 bases that match TRBD1. The CDR3 is 14 amino acids. The V gene's germline CDR1 is MDHEN and CDR2 SYDVKM. Losses at the gene ends were 3 bases for V and 11 bases for J; bases not matched to a gene: 9. The CDR3 region is CASSFLGTGGYEYF. The CDR3 DNA follows: TGTGCCAGCAGTTTTTTAGGGACAGGGGGTTATGAGTACTTC.

The rearrangement joins TRBV5-1 to TRBJ1-4; 7 positions match TRBD1. This CDR3 contains 16 residues. In germline, CDR1 is SGHRS, CDR2 YFSETQ. Trimming took 2 bases from V and 0 from J; bases not matched to a gene: 4. In DNA, the CDR3 is TGCGCCAGCAGCTTCACAGGGGCTGCAACTAATGAAAAACTGTTTTTT. Amino acids: CASSFTGAATNEKLFF.

The rearrangement links TRBV5-4 to TRBJ2-7; 10 bases line up with TRBD2. Per the germline V gene, CDR1 is SGHNT and CDR2 is YYREEE (reference sequence). After removal of 3 bases from V and 2 bases from J, the junction contained 2 bases not matched to a gene. The CDR3 is 14 amino acids. The CDR3 region is CASSSGLAPYEQYF. CDR3 DNA: TGTGCCAGCAGCTCGGGACTAGCGCCCTACGAGCAGTACTTC.

The chain employs TRBV19 and TRBJ2-7; TRBD2 aligns across 9 bases. Trimming cost V 4 bases and J 7 bases; bases outside gene matches: 2. The CDR3 totals 12 residues. The germline gives CDR1 LNHDA, CDR2 SQIVND (reference sequence). The CDR3 spells CASSSLAGEQYF. In DNA, the CDR3 is TGTGCCAGTAGTAGCCTAGCGGGGGAGCAGTACTTC.

The gene calls are TRBV12-5 and TRBJ2-2; TRBD2 aligns across 7 bases. Trimming at V came to 2 bases and at J to 2 bases, leaving 2 bases not matched to a gene. Germline-derived CDR1 and CDR2 are LGHNT and FRNRAP. The CDR3 is 15 residues long. This chain's CDR3 is CASGLWGGNTGELFF. The CDR3 coding sequence is TGTGCTAGTGGTTTGTGGGGGGGTAACACCGGGGAGCTGTTTTTT. Using reference TRBV12-5 and TRBJ2-2 for the parts outside the CDR3, the full variable domain is DARVTQTPRHKVTEMGQEVTMRCQPILGHNTVFWYRQTMMQGLELLAYFRNRAPLDDSGMPKDRFSAEMPDATLATLKIQPSEPRDSAVYFCASGLWGGNTGELFFGEGSRLTVL.